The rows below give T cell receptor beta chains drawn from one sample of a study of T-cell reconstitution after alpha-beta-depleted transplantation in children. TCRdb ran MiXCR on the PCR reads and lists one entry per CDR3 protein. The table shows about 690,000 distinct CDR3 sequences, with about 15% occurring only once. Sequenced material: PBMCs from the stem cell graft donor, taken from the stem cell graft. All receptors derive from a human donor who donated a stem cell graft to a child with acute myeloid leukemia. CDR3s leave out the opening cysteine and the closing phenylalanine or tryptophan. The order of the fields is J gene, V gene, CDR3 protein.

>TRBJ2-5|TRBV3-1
ASSQVGGGQETQY
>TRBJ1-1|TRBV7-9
ASIGDGVMNTEAF
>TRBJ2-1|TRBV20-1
SARLAGFYNEQF
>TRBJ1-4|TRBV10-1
ASSATGWAEKLF
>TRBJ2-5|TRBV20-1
SADSGGYFAQY
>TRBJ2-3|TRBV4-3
ASSQEGLAGAGNTQY
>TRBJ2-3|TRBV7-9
ASSYGLAGSTDTQY
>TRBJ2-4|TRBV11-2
ASSLEAAGAFLAKNIQY
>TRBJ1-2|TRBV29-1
SVRSNYGYT
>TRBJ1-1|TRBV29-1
SVGTGSPYTEAF
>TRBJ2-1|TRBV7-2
ASSLAAGKSYNEQF
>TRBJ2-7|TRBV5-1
ASSLKLGLSEMHEQY
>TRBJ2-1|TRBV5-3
ARSLGKGPTDNEQF
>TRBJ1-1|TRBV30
AWSVIRVLAEAF
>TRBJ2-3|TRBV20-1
SASSLSGGAFDTQY
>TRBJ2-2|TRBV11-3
ASSATQDTGELF
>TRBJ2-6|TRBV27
ASRGTTGANVLT
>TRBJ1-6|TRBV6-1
ASQGTGVGSPLH
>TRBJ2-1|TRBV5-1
ASSLGSGVSYNEQF
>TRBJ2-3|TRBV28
ASLGQSNTDTQY
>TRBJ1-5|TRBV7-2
ASSRRGEGQPQH
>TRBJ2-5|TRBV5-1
ASKGEVVQETQY
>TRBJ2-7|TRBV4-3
ASSQEWTTGEQY
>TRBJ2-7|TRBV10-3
AISAGPEQY
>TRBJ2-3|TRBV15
ATSRADGNTDTQY
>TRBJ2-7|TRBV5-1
ASSERQAAFYEQY
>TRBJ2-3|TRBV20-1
SARQGAADTDTQY
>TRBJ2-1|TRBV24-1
ATGTGRGYYNEQF
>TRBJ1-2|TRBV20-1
SAREGNGYT
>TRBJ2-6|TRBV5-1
ASSHTDRAGANVLT
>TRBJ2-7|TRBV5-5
ASIRDMHPNFEQY
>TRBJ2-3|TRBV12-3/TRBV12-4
ASSYMGTDTQY
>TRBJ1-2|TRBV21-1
ASSPRSRQGRGYT
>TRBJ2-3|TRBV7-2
ASSSVSGGADTQY
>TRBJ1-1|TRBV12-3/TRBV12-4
ASSRQGGLNTEAF
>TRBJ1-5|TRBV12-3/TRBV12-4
ASSRSPGTGRSNQPQH
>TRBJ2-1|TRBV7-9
ATASDEQF
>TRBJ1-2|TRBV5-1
ASSVAGLNYGYT
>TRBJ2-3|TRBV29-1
SGGTRGGTDTQY
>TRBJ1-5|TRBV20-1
SAREGASRPQH
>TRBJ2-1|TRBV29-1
SATRGSYNEQF
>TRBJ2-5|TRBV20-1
SARRGGQGGETQY
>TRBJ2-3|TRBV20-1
SASALAGDYTQY
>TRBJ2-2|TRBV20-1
SARRTGGAHGELF
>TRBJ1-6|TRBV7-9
ASSFSDSPLH
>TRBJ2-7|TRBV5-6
ASSDRGSSYEQY
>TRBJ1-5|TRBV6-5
ASSYLLEAGGQPQH
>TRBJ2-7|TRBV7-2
ASSSGLAAGGEQY
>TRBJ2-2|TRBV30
AWSPRTGELF
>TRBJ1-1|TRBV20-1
SAGGRAF
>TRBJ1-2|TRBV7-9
ASSLGTGTGDGYT
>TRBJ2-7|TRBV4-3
ASSQDPRGETYEQY
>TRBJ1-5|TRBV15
ATSRDRALNQPQH
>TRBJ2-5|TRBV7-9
ASGSVTSGGGETQY
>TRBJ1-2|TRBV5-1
ASSLGQHDYGYT
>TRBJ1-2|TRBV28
ASRTSGQYGYT
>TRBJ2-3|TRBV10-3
AISESGLPFTDTQY
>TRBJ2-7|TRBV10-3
AISGDGPEQY
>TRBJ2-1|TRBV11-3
ASSFVLARREDEQF